This entry features one T cell receptor (beta chain) sequence. In the authors' workflow: Amplification with reference gene primers provided the estimates of nucleated cell counts. Here immunoSEQ multiplex PCR was the method, and the copy in TCRdb shows in-frame clones only, minus some. That table gives V, J and clone size, and the DNA gave D and trimming. Of more than 200,000 clones in the sample, approximately 82% were seen once. The length of the CDR3 is 15 residues. The V segment lost 6 bases and the J segment 4 bases; nucleotides outside the gene matches: 10. Germline loops: CDR1 MDHEN, CDR2 SYDVKM. This specimen comes from a study of blood T cell repertoires in COVID-19. Study overall: COVID-19 samples collected from the United States, Italy and Spain covered acute and convalescent phases. Sample material is recorded as cDNA or gDNA derived from T cells, B-cell-depleted T cells, or PBMCs.

The sequence came from a woman aged 40 to 50 who had recovered from COVID-19. V and J are TRBV28 and TRBJ2-3; 7 bases line up with TRBD1. Source material: peripheral blood. The CDR3 protein is CASSPDRAVSDTQYF. The CDR3 DNA is TGTGCCAGCAGCCCCGACAGGGCGGTATCAGATACGCAGTATTTT.